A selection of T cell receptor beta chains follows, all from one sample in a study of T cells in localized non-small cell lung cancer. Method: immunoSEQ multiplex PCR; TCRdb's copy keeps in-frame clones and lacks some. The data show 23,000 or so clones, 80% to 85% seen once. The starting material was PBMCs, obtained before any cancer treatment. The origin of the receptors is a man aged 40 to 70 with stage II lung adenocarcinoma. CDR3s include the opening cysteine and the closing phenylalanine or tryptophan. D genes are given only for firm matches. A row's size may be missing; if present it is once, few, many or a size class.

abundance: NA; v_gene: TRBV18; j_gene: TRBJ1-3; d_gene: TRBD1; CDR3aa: CASSSFGQGAGNTIYF; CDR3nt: TGTGCCAGCTCATCTTTCGGACAGGGGGCTGGAAACACCATATATTTT
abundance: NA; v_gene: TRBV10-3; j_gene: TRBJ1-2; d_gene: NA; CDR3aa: CAISDLRGPEGYTF; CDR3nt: TGTGCCATCAGTGACCTCAGGGGTCCGGAGGGCTACACCTTC
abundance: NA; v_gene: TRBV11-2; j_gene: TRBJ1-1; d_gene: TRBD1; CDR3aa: CASSSKQGTTEAFF; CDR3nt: TGTGCCAGCAGCTCCAAACAGGGGACCACTGAAGCTTTCTTT
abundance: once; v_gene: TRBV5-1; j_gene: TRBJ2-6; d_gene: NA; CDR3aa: CASSFQGFGANVLTF; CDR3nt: TGCGCCAGCAGCTTCCAGGGGTTCGGGGCCAACGTCCTGACTTTC
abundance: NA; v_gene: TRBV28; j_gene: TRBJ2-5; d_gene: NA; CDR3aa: CASSLRLAGRETQYF; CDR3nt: TGTGCCAGCAGTTTACGCCTGGCGGGCCGGGAGACCCAGTACTTC
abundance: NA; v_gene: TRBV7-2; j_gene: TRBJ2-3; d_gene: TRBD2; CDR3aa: CASSLRVAGENTQYF; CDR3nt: TGTGCCAGCAGCTTAAGGGTAGCGGGGGAAAATACGCAGTATTTT
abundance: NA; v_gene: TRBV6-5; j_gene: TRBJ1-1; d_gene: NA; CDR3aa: CASSVNEEAFF; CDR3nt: TGTGCCAGCAGTGTTAACGAAGAAGCTTTCTTT
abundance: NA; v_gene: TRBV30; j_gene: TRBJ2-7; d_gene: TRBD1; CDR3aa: CAWSSQGQIGTEQYF; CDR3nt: TGTGCCTGGAGTAGCCAGGGACAGATAGGTACGGAGCAGTACTTC
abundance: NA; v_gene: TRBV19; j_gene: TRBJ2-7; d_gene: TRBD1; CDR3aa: CASSTVDRVGEQYF; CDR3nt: TGTGCCAGTAGTACCGTTGACAGGGTCGGCGAGCAGTACTTC
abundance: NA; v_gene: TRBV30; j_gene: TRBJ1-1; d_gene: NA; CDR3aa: CAWSVLRIPWRTEAFF; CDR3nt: TGTGCCTGGAGTGTACTCCGGATACCCTGGAGGACTGAAGCTTTCTTT
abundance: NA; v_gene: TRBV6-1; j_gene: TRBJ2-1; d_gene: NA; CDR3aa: CASTGFPSYNEQFF; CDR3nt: TGTGCCAGCACTGGGTTTCCCTCCTACAATGAGCAGTTCTTC
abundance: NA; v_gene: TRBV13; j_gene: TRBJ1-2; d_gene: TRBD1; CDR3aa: CASSLGTAFRNYGYTF; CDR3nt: TGTGCCAGCAGCCTTGGGACAGCCTTTCGTAACTATGGCTACACCTTC
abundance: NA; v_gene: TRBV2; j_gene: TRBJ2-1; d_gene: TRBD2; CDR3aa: CASSGTSRNNEQFF; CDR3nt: TGTGCCAGCAGCGGGACTAGCAGAAACAATGAGCAGTTCTTC
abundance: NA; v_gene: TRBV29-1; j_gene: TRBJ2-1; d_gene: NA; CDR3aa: CSVSDYNEQFF; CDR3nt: TGCAGCGTTTCTGACTACAATGAGCAGTTCTTC
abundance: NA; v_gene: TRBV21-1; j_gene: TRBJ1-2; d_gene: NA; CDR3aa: CASSLTPDRASYGYTF; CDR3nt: TGTGCCAGCAGCCTCACCCCCGACAGAGCTTCCTATGGCTACACCTTC
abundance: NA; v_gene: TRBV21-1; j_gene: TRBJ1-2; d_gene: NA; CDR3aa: CASSKWGTGVIYGYTF; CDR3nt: TGTGCCAGCAGCAAATGGGGGACAGGGGTGATCTATGGCTACACCTTC
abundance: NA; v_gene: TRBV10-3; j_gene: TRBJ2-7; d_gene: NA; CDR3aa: CAISESLRSSYEQYF; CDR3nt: TGTGCCATCAGTGAGTCCCTCCGCTCCTCCTACGAGCAGTACTTC
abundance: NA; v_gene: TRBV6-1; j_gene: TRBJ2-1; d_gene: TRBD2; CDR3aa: CASRTSGTDEQFF; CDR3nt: TGTGCCAGCCGGACTAGCGGGACGGACGAGCAGTTCTTC
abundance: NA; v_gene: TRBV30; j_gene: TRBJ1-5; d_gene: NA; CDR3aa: CAWSSSSHSNQPQHF; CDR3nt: TGTGCCTGGAGCTCGTCCAGCCATAGCAATCAGCCCCAGCATTTT
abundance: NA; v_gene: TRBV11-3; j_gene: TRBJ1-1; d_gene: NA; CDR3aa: CASSLRWGDTEAFF; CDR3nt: TGTGCCAGCAGCTTACGCTGGGGAGACACTGAAGCTTTCTTT
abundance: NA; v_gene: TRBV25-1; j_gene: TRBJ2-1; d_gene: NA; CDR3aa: CATREGGETYNEQFF; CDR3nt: TGTGCCACTCGAGAAGGGGGAGAAACCTACAATGAGCAGTTCTTC
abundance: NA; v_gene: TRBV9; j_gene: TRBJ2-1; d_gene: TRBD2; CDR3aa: CASSYNSGPYNEQFF; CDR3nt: TGTGCCAGCAGCTATAATAGCGGGCCCTACAATGAGCAGTTCTTC
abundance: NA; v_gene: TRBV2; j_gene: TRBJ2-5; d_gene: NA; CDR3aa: CASSRIRERAETQYF; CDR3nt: TGTGCCAGCAGCCGGATTCGGGAGCGAGCGGAGACCCAGTACTTC
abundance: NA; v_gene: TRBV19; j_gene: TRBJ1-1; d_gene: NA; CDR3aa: CASSMGRISAEAFF; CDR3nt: TGTGCCAGTAGTATGGGCAGGATTAGCGCTGAAGCTTTCTTT
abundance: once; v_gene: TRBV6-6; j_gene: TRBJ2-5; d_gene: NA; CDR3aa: CASSPQGETQYF; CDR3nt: TGTGCCAGCAGTCCCCAGGGAGAGACCCAGTACTTC
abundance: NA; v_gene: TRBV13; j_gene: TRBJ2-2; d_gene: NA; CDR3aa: CASSFSQKNTGELFF; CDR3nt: TGTGCCAGCAGCTTTTCTCAAAAGAACACCGGGGAGCTGTTTTTT
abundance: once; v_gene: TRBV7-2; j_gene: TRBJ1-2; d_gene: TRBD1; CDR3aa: CASSLGGQGVEGYTF; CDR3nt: TGTGCCAGCAGCTTAGGAGGACAGGGCGTAGAGGGCTACACCTTC
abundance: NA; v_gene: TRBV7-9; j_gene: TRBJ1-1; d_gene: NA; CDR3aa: CASSLNTEAFF; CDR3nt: TGTGCCAGCAGCTTGAACACTGAAGCTTTCTTT
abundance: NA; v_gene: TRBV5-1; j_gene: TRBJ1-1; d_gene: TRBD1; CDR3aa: CASSLVGGLNTEAFF; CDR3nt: TGCGCCAGCAGCTTGGTAGGGGGCTTGAACACTGAAGCTTTCTTT
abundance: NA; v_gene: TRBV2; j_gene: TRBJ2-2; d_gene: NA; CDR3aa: CASSESGIGELFF; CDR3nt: TGTGCCAGCAGTGAGTCAGGGATCGGGGAGCTGTTTTTT
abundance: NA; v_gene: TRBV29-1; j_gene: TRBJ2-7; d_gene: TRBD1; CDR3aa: CSAVHLRDSSYEQYF; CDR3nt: TGCAGCGCTGTTCACCTTCGGGACAGCTCCTACGAGCAGTACTTC
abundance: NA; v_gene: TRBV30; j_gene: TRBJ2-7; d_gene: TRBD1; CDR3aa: CAWNPPGTGWYEQYF; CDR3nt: TGTGCCTGGAACCCCCCCGGGACAGGGTGGTACGAGCAGTACTTC
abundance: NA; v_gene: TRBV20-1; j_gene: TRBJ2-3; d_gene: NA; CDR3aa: CSASSTDTQYF; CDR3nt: TGCAGTGCTAGTAGCACAGATACGCAGTATTTT
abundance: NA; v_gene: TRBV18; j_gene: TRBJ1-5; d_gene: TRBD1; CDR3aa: CASSPDRASSNQPQHF; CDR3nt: TGTGCCAGCTCTCCCGACAGGGCGTCGAGCAATCAGCCCCAGCATTTT
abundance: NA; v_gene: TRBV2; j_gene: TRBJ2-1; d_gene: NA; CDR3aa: CASTLGGSGYNEQFF; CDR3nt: TGTGCCAGCACCTTGGGCGGTAGCGGATACAATGAGCAGTTCTTC
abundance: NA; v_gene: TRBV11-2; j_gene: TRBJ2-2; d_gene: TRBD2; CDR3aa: CASSLVAGANTGELFF; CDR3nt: TGTGCCAGCAGCTTAGTAGCGGGAGCGAACACCGGGGAGCTGTTTTTT
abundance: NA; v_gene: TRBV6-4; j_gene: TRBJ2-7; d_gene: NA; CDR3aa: CASSMERNYEQYF; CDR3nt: TGTGCCAGCAGTATGGAGCGGAACTACGAGCAGTACTTC
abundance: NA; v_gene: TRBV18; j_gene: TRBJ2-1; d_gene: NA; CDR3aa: CASSRGAHSYNEQFF; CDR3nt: TGTGCCAGCTCACGCGGGGCCCACTCCTACAATGAGCAGTTCTTC
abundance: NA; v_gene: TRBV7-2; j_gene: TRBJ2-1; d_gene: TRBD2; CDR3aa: CASSTGLAGERDEQFF; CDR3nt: TGTGCCAGCAGCACAGGACTAGCGGGAGAGAGGGATGAGCAGTTCTTC
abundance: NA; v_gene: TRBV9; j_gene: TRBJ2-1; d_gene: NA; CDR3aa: CASKETGFVYNEQFF; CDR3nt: TGTGCCAGTAAAGAAACAGGGTTCGTGTACAATGAGCAGTTCTTC
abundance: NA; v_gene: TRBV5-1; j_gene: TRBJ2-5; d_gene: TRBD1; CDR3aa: CASSRGDRDQETQYF; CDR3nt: TGCGCCAGCAGCCGCGGGGACAGGGACCAAGAGACCCAGTACTTC
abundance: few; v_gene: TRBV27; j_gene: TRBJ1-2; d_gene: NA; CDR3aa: CASSLSRQGTANYGYTF; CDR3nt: TGTGCCAGCAGTTTATCTCGGCAGGGAACTGCTAACTATGGCTACACCTTC
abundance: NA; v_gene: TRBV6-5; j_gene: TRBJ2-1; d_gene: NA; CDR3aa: CASSRDRGNEQFF; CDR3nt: TGTGCCAGCAGTCGGGACCGAGGGAATGAGCAGTTCTTC
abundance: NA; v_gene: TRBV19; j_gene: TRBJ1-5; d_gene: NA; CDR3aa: CASSVGTPGQPQHF; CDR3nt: TGTGCCAGTAGTGTGGGGACCCCAGGGCAGCCCCAGCATTTT
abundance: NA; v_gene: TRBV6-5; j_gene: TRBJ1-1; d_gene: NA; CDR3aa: CASSYFSGRKGSEAFF; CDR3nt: TGTGCCAGCAGTTACTTCTCAGGCAGAAAAGGATCTGAAGCTTTCTTT
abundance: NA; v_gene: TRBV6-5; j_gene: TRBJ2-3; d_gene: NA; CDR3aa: CASRSSVTSTDTQYF; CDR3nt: TGTGCCAGCAGGTCCTCAGTCACTAGCACAGATACGCAGTATTTT
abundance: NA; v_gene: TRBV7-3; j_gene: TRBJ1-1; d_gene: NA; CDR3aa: CASSPRGGDTEAFF; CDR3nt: TGTGCCAGCAGCCCGAGGGGAGGCGACACTGAAGCTTTCTTT
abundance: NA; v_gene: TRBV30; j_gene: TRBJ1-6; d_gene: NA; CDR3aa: CAWSANSPLHF; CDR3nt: TGTGCCTGGAGTGCAAATTCACCCCTCCACTTT
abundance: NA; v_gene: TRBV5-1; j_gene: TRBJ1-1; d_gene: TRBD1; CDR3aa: CASSLAAAGGTEAFF; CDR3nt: TGCGCCAGCAGCTTGGCCGCGGCAGGGGGCACTGAAGCTTTCTTT